Given below is one T cell receptor (beta chain) in context. The data derive from a study of CD8+CD57+ T cells in acquired aplastic anemia. Profiles of TCR beta VDJ and CDR3 were generated from a genomic DNA template. TCRdb processed the reads anew with MiXCR; each CDR3 protein has one entry. The sample holds around 430,000 distinct CDR3 sequences, around 30% seen once. Patients sequenced had flow cytometry evidence of CD8+CD57+ cell expansion. Blood came from patients not yet given any therapy. Germline V gene sequence: CDR1 SGHAT, CDR2 FQNNGV. V was clipped by 4 bases and J by 7 bases, with 22 bases between them. The CDR3 covers 17 residues.

The V call is TRBV11-2, the J call TRBJ1-4, with D unclear. Sequencing was done on a sample of sorted CD4+, CD8+, or CD8+CD57+ T cells (not recorded which) from PBMCs. The TCR sequence derives from a human donor with aplastic anemia. CDR3 nucleotides: TGTGCCAGCAGCTCTGGCCTGGAATTCCTTGTAACTGAAAAACTGTTTTTT. Amino acids: CASSSGLEFLVTEKLFF.